Below are 20 T cell receptor beta chains sequenced from a single sample in a study of blood T cell repertoires in COVID-19 (dated by TCRdb to 2019 to 2021). The library was made by the immunoSEQ multiplex PCR assay. TCRdb's version of the immuneACCESS table is confined to in-frame rearrangements and falls short of the full clone set. An unresolved V gene accounts for under half of the shortfall where checked; the remainder is of unknown origin. The sample table shows 95,000 to 110,000 clones, and around 89% are seen once. 6.8% of the sample comes from the top ten. Material: peripheral blood. The receptors derive from a man between 50 and 59 years old with active or convalescent COVID-19.

The chain carries TRBV5-6 and TRBJ1-5; D gene unclear. Trimming stripped 4 bases from V and 4 bases from J, with 9 bases between. CDR3 length: 13 amino acids. The germline CDR1 and CDR2 sequences are SGHDT and YYEEEE. CDR3 sequence reads: CASSRGRNQPQHF. CDR3 in DNA: TGTGCCAGCAGCCGAGGTAGGAATCAGCCCCAGCATTTT.

The chain carries TRBV24-1 and TRBJ2-3; TRBD2 aligns across 8 bases. CDR3 length: 17 residues. The germline V gene has CDR1 KGHDR and CDR2 SFDVKD. V shed 8 bases and J 2 bases; nucleotides not matched to a gene: 14. This chain's CDR3 is CATTVRGEAEYTDTQYF. The CDR3 region has the DNA TGTGCCACCACCGTGCGGGGGGAGGCCGAATACACAGATACGCAGTATTTT.

This clone was recorded once. This chain connects TRBV11-3 to TRBJ2-3, with 15 bases that match TRBD2. Trimming at V came to 5 bases and at J to 4 bases, leaving 4 bases not matched to a gene. The CDR3 has 16 amino acids. Germline assignment: CDR1 SGHNT and CDR2 YENEEA. The CDR3 loop reads CASSVGLAGGADTQYF. The CDR3 DNA reads as TGTGCCAGCAGCGTCGGACTAGCGGGAGGGGCAGATACGCAGTATTTT.

The J gene is TRBJ1-6, the V gene TRBV5-1; tentatively, D is TRBD1 (6 bases). V lost 4 bases and J lost 0, with 14 bases in between. Germline V gene data show CDR1 as SGHRS and CDR2 as YFSETQ. CDR3 length equals 17 residues. In DNA form, the CDR3 reads TGCGCCAGCAGCAGGACAGAGACGAGCTCCTATAATTCACCCCTCCACTTT. Protein sequence: CASSRTETSSYNSPLHF.

The chain links TRBV6-5 to TRBJ1-2; 7 bases fit TRBD1. The CDR3 sequence is 14 residues long. Per the germline V gene, CDR1 is MNHEY and CDR2 is SVGAGI. The V gene end was trimmed by 6 bases and the J gene end by 5 bases; junction bases not matched to a gene: 9. The CDR3 sequence is CASRVPGQLYGYTF. The CDR3 DNA reads TGTGCCAGCAGAGTACCGGGACAGCTTTATGGCTACACCTTC.

The V call is TRBV6-1, the J call TRBJ2-6, with D perhaps TRBD1 (5 bases). The V end lost 3 bases, the J end lost 4 bases, and 10 bases lay between the germline ends. The CDR3 covers 15 residues. The germline gives CDR1 MNHNS, CDR2 SASEGT. The CDR3 DNA reads as TGTGCCAGCAGTGAGGCAGGGTCCGGGGCCAACGTCCTGACTTTC. As protein: CASSEAGSGANVLTF.

V gene TRBV29-1 combines with J gene TRBJ1-2; 11 bases map to TRBD1. The CDR3 totals 14 residues. Trimming took 4 bases from V and 7 from J; bases not matched to a gene: 8. CDR1 SQVTM and CDR2 ANQGSEA come from the germline V gene. CDR3 nucleotides: TGCAGCGTTGTCGGGACAGGGGGGTTTTTTGGCTACACCTTC. Protein sequence: CSVVGTGGFFGYTF.

The V call is TRBV5-6, the J call TRBJ2-3, with D maybe TRBD2 (6 bases). Deletions cut 2 bases from V and 0 bases from J, with 7 bases between. The CDR3 runs to 14 residues. Germline lookup yields CDR1 SGHDT and CDR2 YYEEEE. The CDR3 spells CASSFSGSTDTQYF. CDR3 bases: TGTGCCAGCAGCTTTAGCGGTAGCACAGATACGCAGTATTTT.

V and J are TRBV15 and TRBJ1-5, with 10 bases that match TRBD1. This CDR3 spans 13 amino acids. V was pared by 5 bases and J by 14 bases, with 9 bases of the junction left unmatched. CDR1 is LNHNV and CDR2 is YYDKDF in the germline V gene (reference sequence). The CDR3: CATSFRDRGQEHF. As DNA, the CDR3 is TGTGCCACCAGCTTTCGGGACAGGGGTCAGGAGCATTTT.

In this sample, this clone turned up once. The chain is built from TRBV2 and TRBJ1-1; D is uncertain. Germline CDR1 is SNHLY and CDR2 is FYNNEI. V was clipped by 7 bases and J by 1 base, with 7 bases between them. This CDR3 region has 12 residues. The CDR3 DNA reads TGTGCCAGCACTTACGGGAACACTGAAGCTTTCTTT. The encoded protein is CASTYGNTEAFF.

The chain links TRBV6-5 to TRBJ2-5; 8 bases agree with TRBD2. The germline CDR1 and CDR2 sequences are MNHEY and SVGAGI. Trimming removed 7 bases from V and 4 bases from J; junction bases left unmatched: 5. There are 13 residues in the CDR3. The CDR3 is CASTDAGGETQYF. In DNA, the CDR3 is TGTGCCAGCACGGATGCGGGAGGAGAGACCCAGTACTTC.

The chain couples TRBV7-2 to TRBJ1-1; tentative D call: TRBD1 (6 bases). Germline V gives CDR1 SGHTA, CDR2 FQGNSA. V was clipped by 6 bases and J by 7 bases, with 21 bases between them. This CDR3 comprises 15 residues. Written as DNA, the CDR3 is TGTGCCAGCAGTGTAAGGTCGGACAGATGGTTTGAAGCTTTCTTT. Its protein is CASSVRSDRWFEAFF.

This chain uses TRBV11-3 with TRBJ1-1, with unresolved D. In germline, CDR1 is SGHNT, CDR2 YENEEA. The CDR3 has 15 amino acids. With 6 bases removed from V and 0 bases from J, the gap between germline ends came to 14 bases. The CDR3 region is CASSKYGGMNTEAFF. The CDR3 coding sequence is TGTGCCAGCAGTAAGTATGGAGGCATGAACACTGAAGCTTTCTTT.

This chain uses TRBV10-3 with TRBJ2-7; 9 nucleotides match TRBD2. This CDR3 has 15 amino acids. Germline V CDR1 and CDR2: ENHRY, SYGVKD. With V trimmed by 4 bases and J by 5 bases, 9 bases remained unmatched. The DNA of the CDR3 is TGTGCCATCAGTGGTAGCGGGAGTCATCAGGACGAGCAGTACTTC. It yields the protein CAISGSGSHQDEQYF.

The J gene is TRBJ2-3, the V gene TRBV2, with 7 positions matching TRBD1. After removal of 9 bases from V and 1 base from J, the junction contained 4 bases not matched to a gene. This CDR3 region has 13 residues. The germline CDR1 and CDR2 sequences are SNHLY and FYNNEI. CDR3 coding DNA: TGTGCCAGAACAGGGGTCGGCACAGATACGCAGTATTTT. This sequence encodes CARTGVGTDTQYF.

This clone was observed a single time. The chain recombines TRBV5-1 with TRBJ2-5, with 9 nucleotides matching TRBD1. After removal of 4 bases from V and 4 bases from J, the junction contained 17 bases not matched to a gene. The CDR3 is 18 amino acids. Germline V gene sequence: CDR1 SGHRS, CDR2 YFSETQ. CDR3 sequence: CASSAGAESTGGRETQYF. The CDR3 DNA is TGCGCCAGCAGCGCGGGAGCAGAGTCGACAGGGGGGAGAGAGACCCAGTACTTC. Looking up the rest from reference TRBV5-1 and TRBJ2-5 gives the full variable domain: KAGVTQTPRYLIKTRGQQVTLSCSPISGHRSVSWYQQTPGQGLQFLFEYFSETQRNKGNFPGRFSGRQFSNSRSEMNVSTLELGDSALYLCASSAGAESTGGRETQYFGPGTRLLVL.

The gene calls are TRBV18 and TRBJ1-1, with unresolved D. V gave up 0 bases and J gave up 7 bases, with 18 bases separating them. Germline values: CDR1 KGHSH, CDR2 LQKENI. The CDR3 has 16 amino acids. This CDR3 is CASSPPSKAEYGEAFF. The CDR3 nucleotides read TGTGCCAGCTCACCACCGTCAAAAGCTGAATACGGTGAAGCTTTCTTT.

The CDR3 loop reads CASGLSRDEQFF. CDR3 bases: TGTGCTAGTGGTTTGTCGAGGGATGAGCAGTTCTTC. V gene TRBV12-5 combines with J gene TRBJ2-1; D possibly corresponds to TRBD2 (5 bases). CDR3 length: 12 amino acids. Germline CDR1 is LGHNT and CDR2 is FRNRAP. V dropped 2 bases and J dropped 8 bases, with 7 bases sitting between them.

The CDR3 DNA is TGTGCCAGCAGTAGAGGAGTACGGAATACCAATACGCAGTATTTT. As protein: CASSRGVRNTNTQYF. This chain uses TRBV6-5 with TRBJ2-3; D unresolved. Trimming stripped 5 bases from V and 7 bases from J, with 19 bases between. CDR3 length: 15 residues. Germline V gene data show CDR1 as MNHEY and CDR2 as SVGAGI.

The J gene is TRBJ2-7, the V gene TRBV5-6, with 10 bases aligning to TRBD2. V lost 0 bases, J lost 5 bases, and 11 bases stayed unmatched. The CDR3 runs to 17 residues. Germline CDR1 and CDR2: SGHDT and YYEEEE. CDR3 protein: CASSLELGSSGSDEQYF. The CDR3, as DNA: TGTGCCAGCAGCTTGGAATTGGGGTCTAGCGGGAGTGACGAGCAGTACTTC.